This T cell receptor (beta chain) stems from a study of blood T cell repertoires in COVID-19. About the research overall: Spain, Italy and the United States supplied samples that represented acute and convalescent COVID-19.

Germline CDR1 GTSNPN, CDR2 SVGIG (reference sequence). V lost 2 bases, J lost 6 bases, and 20 bases lay in between. This CDR3 spans 17 amino acids. Per the study methods: Nucleated cell number was recorded as an estimate derived from reference gene primer amplification. TCRdb keeps only in-frame clones here, not all; method: immunoSEQ multiplex PCR. That table supplies the V and J calls and clone size; D and trimming were determined from the DNA. The sample yields around 130,000 clones, around 76% seen once. This clone has ten or more counts. The specimen sequenced was peripheral blood. This sequence was found in a human donor in a cohort sampled during active COVID-19. The V call is TRBV30, the J call TRBJ1-6; maybe TRBD1 (6 bases). The CDR3 coding sequence is TGTGCCTGGAGTCTGCCTCGGGGGGGCTGGAGTAATTCACCCCTCCACTTT. Protein sequence: CAWSLPRGGWSNSPLHF.